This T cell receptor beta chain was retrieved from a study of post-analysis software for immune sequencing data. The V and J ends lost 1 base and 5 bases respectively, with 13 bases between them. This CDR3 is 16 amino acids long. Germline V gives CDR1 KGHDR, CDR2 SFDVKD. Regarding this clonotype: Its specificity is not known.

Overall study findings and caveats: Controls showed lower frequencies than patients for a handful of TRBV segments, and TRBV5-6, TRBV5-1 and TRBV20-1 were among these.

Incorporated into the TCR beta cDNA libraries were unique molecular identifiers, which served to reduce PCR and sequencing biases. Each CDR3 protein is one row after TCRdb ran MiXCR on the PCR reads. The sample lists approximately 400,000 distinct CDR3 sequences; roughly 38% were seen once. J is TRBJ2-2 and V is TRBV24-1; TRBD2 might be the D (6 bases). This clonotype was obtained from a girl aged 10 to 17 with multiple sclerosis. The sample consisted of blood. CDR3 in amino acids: CATSDFGHRGTGELFF. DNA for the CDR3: TGTGCCACCAGTGATTTTGGCCACCGGGGGACCGGGGAGCTGTTTTTT.